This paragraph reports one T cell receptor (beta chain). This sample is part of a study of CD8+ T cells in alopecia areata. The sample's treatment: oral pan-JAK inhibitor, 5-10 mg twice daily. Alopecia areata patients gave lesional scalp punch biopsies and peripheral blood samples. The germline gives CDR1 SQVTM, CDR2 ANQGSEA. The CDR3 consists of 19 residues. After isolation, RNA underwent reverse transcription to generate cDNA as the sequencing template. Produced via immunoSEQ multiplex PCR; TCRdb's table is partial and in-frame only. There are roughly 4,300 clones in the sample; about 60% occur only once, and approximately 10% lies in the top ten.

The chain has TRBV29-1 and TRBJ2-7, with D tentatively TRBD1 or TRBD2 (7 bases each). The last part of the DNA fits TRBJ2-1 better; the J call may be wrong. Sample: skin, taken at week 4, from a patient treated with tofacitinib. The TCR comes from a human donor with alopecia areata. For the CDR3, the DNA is TGCAGCGTTACGTCCCCAGGGGGGGGTTCTCGGACATCCTACAATGAGCAGTTCTTC. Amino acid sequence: CSVTSPGGGSRTSYNEQFF.